This TCR beta chain was sequenced for a study of shared clonotypes between healthy human individuals. Measured with immunoSEQ multiplex PCR; TCRdb has only the in-frame clones, and not every one. The sample lists over 700,000 clones; over 60% were seen once. With 5 bases clipped from V and 7 bases from J, the junction kept 2 bases outside the gene matches. Germline values: CDR1 KGHSH, CDR2 LQKENI. The CDR3 is made up of 13 amino acids. This chain connects TRBV18 to TRBJ2-2; the match to TRBD1 covers 9 bases. This sequence was found in a woman in her 30s in good health. Sequenced: memory CD4+ T cells sorted from blood. Subset of the sample: CD45RA-negative fraction. The CDR3 bases are TGTGCCAGCTCAAACAGGGGGCTCGGGGAGCTGTTTTTT. Amino acid sequence: CASSNRGLGELFF. Combining the CDR3 with reference TRBV18 and TRBJ2-2 gives the whole variable domain NAGVMQNPRHLVRRRGQEARLRCSPMKGHSHVYWYRQLPEEGLKFMVYLQKENIIDESGMPKERFSAEFPKEGPSILRIQQVVRGDSAAYFCASSNRGLGELFFGEGSRLTVL.